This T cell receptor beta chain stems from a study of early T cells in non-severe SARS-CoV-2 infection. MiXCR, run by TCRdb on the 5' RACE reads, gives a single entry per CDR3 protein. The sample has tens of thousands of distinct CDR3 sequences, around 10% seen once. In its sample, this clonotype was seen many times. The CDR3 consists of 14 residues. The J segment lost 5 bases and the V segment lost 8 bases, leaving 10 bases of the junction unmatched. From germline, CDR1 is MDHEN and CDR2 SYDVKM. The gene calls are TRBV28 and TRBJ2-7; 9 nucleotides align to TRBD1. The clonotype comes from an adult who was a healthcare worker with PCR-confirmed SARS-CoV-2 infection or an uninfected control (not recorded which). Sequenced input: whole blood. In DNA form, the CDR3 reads TGTGCCAGCTCCCTATACAGGGGGCAACACGAGCAGTACTTC. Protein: CASSLYRGQHEQYF.